This is a list of T cell receptor beta chains from one sample in a study of cytomegalovirus exposure and HLA in healthy donors. Only in-frame clones appear in the TCRdb table, and some are missing; sequencing was by immunoSEQ multiplex PCR. Of about 170,000 clones listed, approximately 78% are singletons. The source material was PBMCs. The receptor source for this set is a woman in her late teens or twenties in good health and CMV-seronegative. Both conserved end residues are part of each CDR3. Each record gives: J gene, V gene, CDR3 protein.

j_gene: TRBJ2-1; v_gene: TRBV27; CDR3aa: CASSLEGLASLRQFF
j_gene: TRBJ2-1; v_gene: TRBV7-6; CDR3aa: CASSFGVGNEQFF
j_gene: .; v_gene: TRBV30; CDR3aa: CAWSAYSYEQYF
j_gene: TRBJ2-1; v_gene: TRBV5-1; CDR3aa: CASSFTGLAGGPIPYNEQFF
j_gene: TRBJ1-2; v_gene: TRBV5-4; CDR3aa: CASSLRSGQASYGYTF
j_gene: TRBJ2-5; v_gene: TRBV7-7; CDR3aa: CASSLAGTDQETQYF
j_gene: TRBJ2-7; v_gene: TRBV6-1; CDR3aa: CASSGWTGTYEQYF
j_gene: TRBJ1-2; v_gene: TRBV6-5; CDR3aa: CASSYGTGKGYTF
j_gene: TRBJ1-1; v_gene: TRBV10-3; CDR3aa: CAITKTGEGNTEAFF
j_gene: TRBJ2-7; v_gene: TRBV7-2; CDR3aa: CASSLGTGTYEQYF
j_gene: TRBJ2-3; v_gene: TRBV11-3; CDR3aa: CASSLGPGTGSDTQYF
j_gene: TRBJ1-6; v_gene: TRBV15; CDR3aa: CATSRGGESYNSPLHF
j_gene: TRBJ2-7; v_gene: TRBV6-5; CDR3aa: CASSYERDYEQYF
j_gene: TRBJ1-2; v_gene: TRBV6-1; CDR3aa: CASSTDRNYGYTF
j_gene: TRBJ2-5; v_gene: TRBV5-1; CDR3aa: CASSTYGQQETQYF
j_gene: TRBJ2-2; v_gene: TRBV19; CDR3aa: CASREYTGELFF
j_gene: TRBJ2-2; v_gene: TRBV5-4; CDR3aa: CASRAAGLTNTGELFF
j_gene: TRBJ2-7; v_gene: TRBV11-3; CDR3aa: CASSNGPSGRSYEQYF
j_gene: TRBJ2-7; v_gene: TRBV5-1; CDR3aa: CASSLGTSKVDEQYF
j_gene: TRBJ2-7; v_gene: TRBV29-1; CDR3aa: CSVGLAYEQYF
j_gene: TRBJ2-1; v_gene: TRBV6-5; CDR3aa: CASSYRGTGKYNEQFF
j_gene: TRBJ2-1; v_gene: TRBV5-1; CDR3aa: CASSGTSGSYNEQFF
j_gene: TRBJ2-7; v_gene: TRBV9; CDR3aa: CASSGLGSHEQYF
j_gene: TRBJ2-1; v_gene: TRBV4-1; CDR3aa: CASSQQVMRDRNEQFF
j_gene: TRBJ2-1; v_gene: TRBV27; CDR3aa: CASSLGAGGPSYNEQFF
j_gene: TRBJ1-2; v_gene: TRBV27; CDR3aa: CASSLSGIPGDGYTF
j_gene: TRBJ2-7; v_gene: TRBV27; CDR3aa: CASSLTGSPGLAGSSEQYF
j_gene: TRBJ1-1; v_gene: TRBV27; CDR3aa: CASSGFRAEAFF
j_gene: TRBJ1-5; v_gene: TRBV6-6; CDR3aa: CASSYSSGVQPQHF
j_gene: TRBJ2-5; v_gene: TRBV27; CDR3aa: CASGWSLETQYF
j_gene: TRBJ2-5; v_gene: TRBV6-1; CDR3aa: CASSPQGAKTQYF
j_gene: TRBJ2-1; v_gene: TRBV5-4; CDR3aa: CASSSRLAPRQDEQFF
j_gene: TRBJ2-6; v_gene: TRBV7-2; CDR3aa: CASSRVPSGANVLTF
j_gene: TRBJ2-1; v_gene: TRBV29-1; CDR3aa: CSVEKTGLREQFF
j_gene: TRBJ2-5; v_gene: TRBV28; CDR3aa: CASRYPGVGETQYF
j_gene: TRBJ2-1; v_gene: TRBV5-1; CDR3aa: CASSSGQGSHNEQFF
j_gene: TRBJ1-4; v_gene: TRBV25-1; CDR3aa: CASSEIKGQANEKLFF
j_gene: TRBJ2-7; v_gene: TRBV28; CDR3aa: CASSLTLDSYSYEQYF
j_gene: TRBJ2-7; v_gene: TRBV19; CDR3aa: CATSPTRGRYEQYF
j_gene: TRBJ1-2; v_gene: TRBV27; CDR3aa: CASSLRTGHGYGYTF